Listed here is a single T cell receptor (beta chain). Its antigen is unknown. V gave up 5 bases and J gave up 3 bases, with 4 bases separating them. The CDR3 covers 11 residues. Per germline, CDR1 SGHTA and CDR2 FQGNSA. These data are taken from a study of T cell responses to AZD1222 COVID-19 vaccine. The overall study: It was second doses at about 4 or about 12 weeks that were pooled.

Method: immunoSEQ multiplex PCR; TCRdb's copy keeps in-frame clones and lacks some. The table includes about 140,000 clones, roughly 90% detected once. Study findings and constraints: Along spike, vaccine-associated CD4 TCRs were found throughout, with dominance at 160-218 and 743-854. Spike-specific TCR breadth and depth grew following two AZD1222 doses. Clonal diversity was possibly underestimated, and white British individuals and females predominated among donors.

Source: peripheral blood, taken on day 0 of AZD1222 vaccination. This chain uses TRBV7-2 with TRBJ2-5; D is unresolved. The receptor was isolated from an adult in good health. The CDR3 region has the DNA TGTGCCAGCAGCCGAGAAGAGACCCAGTACTTC. It specifies CASSREETQYF.